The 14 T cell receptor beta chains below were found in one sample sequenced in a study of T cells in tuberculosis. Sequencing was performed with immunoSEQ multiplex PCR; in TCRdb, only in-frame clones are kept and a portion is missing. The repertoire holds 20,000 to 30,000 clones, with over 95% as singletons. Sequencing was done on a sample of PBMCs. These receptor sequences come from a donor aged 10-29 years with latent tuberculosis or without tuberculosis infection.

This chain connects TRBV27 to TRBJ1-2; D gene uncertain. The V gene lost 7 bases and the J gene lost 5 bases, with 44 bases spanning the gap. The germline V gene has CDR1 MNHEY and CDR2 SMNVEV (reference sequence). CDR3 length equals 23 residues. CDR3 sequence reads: CASMIQPPAPPSGMAGGRYGYTF. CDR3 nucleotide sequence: TGTGCCAGCATGATTCAACCCCCCGCACCCCCCAGCGGGATGGCAGGAGGGCGGTATGGCTACACCTTC.

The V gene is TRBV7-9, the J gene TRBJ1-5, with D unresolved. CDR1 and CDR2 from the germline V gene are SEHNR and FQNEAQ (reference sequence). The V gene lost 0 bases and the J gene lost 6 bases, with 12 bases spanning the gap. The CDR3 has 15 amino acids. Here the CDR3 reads CASSLAGAGGQPQHF. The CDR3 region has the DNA TGTGCCAGCAGCTTAGCGGGTGCAGGTGGTCAGCCCCAGCATTTT.

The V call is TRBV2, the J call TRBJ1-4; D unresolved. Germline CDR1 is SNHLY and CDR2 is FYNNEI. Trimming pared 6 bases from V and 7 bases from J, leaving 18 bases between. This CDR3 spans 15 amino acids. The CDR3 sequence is CASRISGSRSEKLFF. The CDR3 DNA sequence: TGTGCCAGCAGGATTTCCGGGTCTCGCTCTGAAAAACTGTTTTTT. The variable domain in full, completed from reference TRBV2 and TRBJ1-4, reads EPEVTQTPSHQVTQMGQEVILRCVPISNHLYFYWYRQILGQKVEFLVSFYNNEISEKSEIFDDQFSVERPDGSNFTLKIRSTKLEDSAMYFCASRISGSRSEKLFFGSGTQLSVL.

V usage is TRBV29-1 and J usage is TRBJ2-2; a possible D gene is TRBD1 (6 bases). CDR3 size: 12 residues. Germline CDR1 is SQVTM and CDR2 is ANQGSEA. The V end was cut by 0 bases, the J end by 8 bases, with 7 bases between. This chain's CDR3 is CSVEDGTGELFF. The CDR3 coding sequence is TGCAGCGTTGAAGACGGGACAGGGGAGCTGTTTTTT.

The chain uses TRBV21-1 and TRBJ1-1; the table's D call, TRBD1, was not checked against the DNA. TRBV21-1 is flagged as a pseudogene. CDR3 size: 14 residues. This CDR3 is CASSKCRLNTEAFF. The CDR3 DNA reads TGTGCCAGCAGCAAATGCAGATTGAACACTGAAGCTTTCTTT.

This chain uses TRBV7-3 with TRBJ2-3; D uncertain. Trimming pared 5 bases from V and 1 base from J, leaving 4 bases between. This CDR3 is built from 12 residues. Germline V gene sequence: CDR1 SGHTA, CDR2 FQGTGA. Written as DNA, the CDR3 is TGTGCCAGCAGCCCGGGCACAGATACGCAGTATTTT. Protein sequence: CASSPGTDTQYF.

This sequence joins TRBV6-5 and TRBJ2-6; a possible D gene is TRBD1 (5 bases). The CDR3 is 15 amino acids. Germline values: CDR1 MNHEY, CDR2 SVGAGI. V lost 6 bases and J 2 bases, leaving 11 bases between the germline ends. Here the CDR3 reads CASSRGHTGANVLTF. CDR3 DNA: TGTGCCAGCAGCCGAGGACACACTGGGGCCAACGTCCTGACTTTC.

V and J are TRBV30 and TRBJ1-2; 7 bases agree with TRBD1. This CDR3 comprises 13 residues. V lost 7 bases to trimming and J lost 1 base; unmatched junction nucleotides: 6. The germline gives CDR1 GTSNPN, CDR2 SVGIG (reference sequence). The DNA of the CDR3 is TGTGCCTCCGGGACAGAGTATAACTATGGCTACACCTTC. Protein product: CASGTEYNYGYTF.

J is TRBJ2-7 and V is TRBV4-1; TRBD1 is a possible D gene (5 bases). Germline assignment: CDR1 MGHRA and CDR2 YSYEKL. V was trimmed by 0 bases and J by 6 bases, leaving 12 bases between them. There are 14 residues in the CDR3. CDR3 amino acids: CASSQERGFGEQYF. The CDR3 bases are TGCGCCAGCAGCCAAGAAAGGGGTTTTGGCGAGCAGTACTTC.

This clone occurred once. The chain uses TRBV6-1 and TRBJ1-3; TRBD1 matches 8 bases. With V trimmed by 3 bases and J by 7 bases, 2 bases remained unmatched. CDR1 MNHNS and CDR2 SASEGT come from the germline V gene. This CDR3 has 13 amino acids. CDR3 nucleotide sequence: TGTGCCAGCAGTGACGCAGGGGGCAACACCATATATTTT. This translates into CASSDAGGNTIYF.

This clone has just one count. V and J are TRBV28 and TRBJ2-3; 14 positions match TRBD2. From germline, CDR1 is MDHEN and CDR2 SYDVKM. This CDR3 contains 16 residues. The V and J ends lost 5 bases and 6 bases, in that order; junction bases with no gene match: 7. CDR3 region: CASSVAGLAGADTQYF. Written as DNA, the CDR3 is TGTGCCAGCAGTGTCGCGGGACTAGCGGGGGCCGATACGCAGTATTTT.

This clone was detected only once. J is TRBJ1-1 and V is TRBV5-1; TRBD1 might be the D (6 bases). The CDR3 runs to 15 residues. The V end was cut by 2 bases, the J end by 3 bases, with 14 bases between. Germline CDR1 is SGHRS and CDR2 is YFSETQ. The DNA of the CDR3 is TGCGCCAGCAGCTTAAAACAGGGTGAGGACACTGAAGCTTTCTTT. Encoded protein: CASSLKQGEDTEAFF.

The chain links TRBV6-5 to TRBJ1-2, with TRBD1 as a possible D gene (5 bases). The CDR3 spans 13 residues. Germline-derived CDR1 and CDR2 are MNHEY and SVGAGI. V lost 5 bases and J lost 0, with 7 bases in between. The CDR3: CASSVRANYGYTF. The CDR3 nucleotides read TGTGCCAGCAGTGTCAGGGCTAACTATGGCTACACCTTC.

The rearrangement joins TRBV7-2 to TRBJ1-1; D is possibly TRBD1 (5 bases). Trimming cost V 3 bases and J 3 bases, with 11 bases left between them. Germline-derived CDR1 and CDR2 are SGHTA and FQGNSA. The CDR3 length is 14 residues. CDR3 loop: CASSFEPRDTEAFF. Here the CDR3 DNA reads TGTGCCAGCAGCTTCGAACCCAGGGACACTGAAGCTTTCTTT.